This T cell receptor beta chain is drawn from a study of control samples from healthy donors and cancer patients. The repertoire was sequenced with immunoSEQ multiplex PCR; TCRdb's copy has only in-frame clones and lacks some. The sample lists fewer than 90,000 clones; 80% to 90% were seen once. The source is a man aged 50 or older in good health. Sample: blood.

The CDR3 DNA reads as TGTGCCAGCAGCAACCCGGGACAGGGATTCACTGAAGCTTTCTTT. This gives the protein CASSNPGQGFTEAFF. The rearrangement links TRBV7-9 to TRBJ1-1; 9 bases fit TRBD1. V lost 5 bases and J lost 4; bases outside the gene matches: 8. Germline CDR1 is SEHNR and CDR2 is FQNEAQ (reference sequence). There are 15 residues in the CDR3.